This T cell receptor beta chain was sequenced for a study of CD8 T cells in Susac syndrome. Random-hexamer reverse transcription was applied to roughly 0.5 to 1 ug RNA. TCRdb redid the calling of the immunoSEQ multiplex PCR reads with MiXCR, one entry per CDR3 protein. Of about 140,000 distinct CDR3 sequences in the sample, 85% to 95% were seen once. With 1 base clipped from V and 7 bases from J, the junction kept 8 bases outside the gene matches. This CDR3 region has 16 residues. Germline loops: CDR1 MGHDK, CDR2 SYGVNS. The rearrangement joins TRBV25-1 to TRBJ2-7; TRBD1 agrees at 12 bases. Source material: CD4+ T cells from PBMCs. This receptor was obtained from a human donor with multiple sclerosis. As DNA, the CDR3 is TGTGCCAGCAGTGAATTCGGGGGACAGGGGGCTGGAGAGCAGTACTTC. It translates to CASSEFGGQGAGEQYF.